The source of this T cell receptor beta chain is a study of cytomegalovirus exposure and HLA in healthy donors. Whole-study context: A previous analysis identified fewer than 130 million unique TCR beta sequences derived from about 180 million T cells. General observations from the study: Most TCR sequences showed up rarely, but some public TCRs showed up in many donors. Apart from CMV serostatus, no immune exposure information was available. It was confirmed in vitro that a few of the CMV-associated chains were specific for CMV antigens.

This clone was detected a few times. Its target is unknown. Germline values: CDR1 SGHDT, CDR2 YYEEEE. This CDR3 is built from 18 residues. After removal of 4 bases from V and 1 base from J, the junction contained 9 bases not matched to a gene. Both 60 Vbeta primers and 13 Jbeta primers went into the PCR. Some clones are missing from TCRdb's copy, which holds only in-frame ones; the method was immunoSEQ multiplex PCR. The table has about 140,000 clones, approximately 73% seen once. The chain joins TRBV5-6 to TRBJ2-6, with TRBD1 identical over 9 bases. Input material: PBMCs. The TCR sequence derives from a woman between 40 and 55 years old in good health and CMV-seronegative. DNA of the CDR3: TGTGCCAGCAGCCTCCGGGACAGGGTCGTATCTGGGGCCAACGTCCTGACTTTC. It specifies CASSLRDRVVSGANVLTF.